This is a list of T cell receptor beta chains from one sample in a study of cytomegalovirus exposure and HLA in healthy donors. Assay: immunoSEQ multiplex PCR; the TCRdb copy retains only in-frame clones and omits some. The sample has tens of thousands of clones; roughly 77% are singletons. Sequenced sample: PBMCs. The receptor set was obtained from a young man in good health and CMV-seronegative. Each CDR3 is given with its conserved first and last residue. D genes are given only for firm matches. Size tells how often a clone was seen (once, few, many) or the class of an expanded clone, and some rows leave it out.

j_call | d_call | v_call | clone_size | cdr3_aa | cdr3_nt
TRBJ1-6 | TRBD1 | TRBV9 | NA | CASSVSTGPSPLHF | TGTGCCAGCAGCGTATCGACAGGGCCATCACCCCTCCACTTT
TRBJ1-2 | NA | TRBV2 | few | CAGRSTGHGYTF | TGTGCCGGACGGAGCACAGGTCATGGCTACACCTTC
TRBJ2-3 | TRBD2 | TRBV2 | few | CASRSGLAHTTDTQYF | TGTGCCAGTAGATCGGGACTAGCTCATACCACCGATACGCAGTATTTT
TRBJ2-1 | NA | TRBV5-1 | NA | CASSLASFHQFDEQFF | TGCGCCAGCAGCTTAGCTAGTTTCCATCAATTCGATGAGCAGTTCTTC
TRBJ1-1 | NA | TRBV21-1 | NA | CASRLGQGANTEAFF | TGTGCCAGCAGACTAGGACAGGGGGCGAACACTGAAGCTTTCTTT
TRBJ2-1 | TRBD2 | TRBV23-1 | NA | CAPLRAGSYNEQFF | TGCGCCCCCTTGCGAGCGGGGTCCTACAATGAGCAGTTCTTC
TRBJ1-1 | TRBD1 | TRBV6-5 | NA | CASSGGQGALTEAFF | TGTGCCAGCAGTGGGGGGCAGGGGGCTTTAACTGAAGCTTTCTTT
TRBJ1-1 | TRBD1 | TRBV9 | once | CASTRDRGSTEAFF | TGTGCCAGCACCAGGGACAGGGGAAGCACTGAAGCTTTCTTT
TRBJ2-5 | NA | TRBV19 | NA | CASGTVYETQYF | TGTGCCAGTGGGACTGTTTACGAGACCCAGTACTTC
TRBJ2-7 | NA | TRBV18 | NA | CASSPVQDGEQYF | TGTGCCAGCTCACCAGTCCAGGATGGCGAGCAGTACTTC
TRBJ2-6 | NA | TRBV6-1 | NA | CASSESGSGANVLTF | TGTGCCAGCAGTGAAAGCGGCTCTGGGGCCAACGTCCTGACTTTC
TRBJ2-2 | NA | TRBV7-6 | NA | CASSLGRGTGELFF | TGTGCCAGCAGCTTAGGGAGGGGCACCGGGGAGCTGTTTTTT
TRBJ2-7 | NA | TRBV6-6 | NA | CASSITRMEQYF | TGTGCCAGCAGTATTACTAGAATGGAGCAGTACTTC